These T cell receptor beta chains were read from a single sample in a study of vaccination and CD4 T cells after COVID-19. For these receptors, no antigen is known. TCRdb fed the PCR reads into MiXCR, producing one record per CDR3 protein. The table records 15,000 to 25,000 distinct CDR3 sequences, just over 60% of them present only once. Sequenced material: CD4+ T cells from blood, cultured in vitro. The origin of the receptors is a human donor who had recovered from COVID-19. The CDR3 runs from the conserved cysteine through the conserved F or W. A D gene is named only where the DNA matches it firmly. Clone size appears in some rows only: once, few, many, or a class for an expanded clone.

v_call: TRBV28; j_call: TRBJ2-7; clone_size: NA; d_call: TRBD2; cdr3_aa: CASSFGGRTHEQYF; cdr3_nt: TGTGCCAGCAGTTTTGGCGGGAGGACCCACGAGCAGTACTTC
v_call: TRBV30; j_call: TRBJ2-3; clone_size: NA; d_call: NA; cdr3_aa: CAWSGLRTDTQYF; cdr3_nt: TGTGCCTGGAGTGGGCTCCGCACAGATACGCAGTATTTT
v_call: TRBV6-1; j_call: TRBJ2-7; clone_size: NA; d_call: TRBD2; cdr3_aa: CASSKYRTSGTFGSSYEQYF; cdr3_nt: TGTGCCAGCAGTAAATATAGGACTAGCGGCACCTTTGGTTCCTCCTACGAGCAGTACTTC
v_call: TRBV6-1; j_call: TRBJ2-5; clone_size: few; d_call: TRBD1; cdr3_aa: CASSGVGQGEETQYF; cdr3_nt: TGTGCCAGCAGCGGAGTGGGACAGGGAGAGGAGACCCAGTACTTC
v_call: TRBV6-1; j_call: TRBJ1-2; clone_size: once; d_call: TRBD1; cdr3_aa: CASSEPPGGHGYTF; cdr3_nt: TGTGCCAGCAGTGAACCTCCAGGGGGACATGGCTACACCTTC
v_call: TRBV20-1; j_call: TRBJ1-1; clone_size: few; d_call: NA; cdr3_aa: CSASPQGVWTEAFF; cdr3_nt: TGCAGTGCCAGCCCACAGGGAGTGTGGACTGAAGCTTTCTTT
v_call: TRBV7-9; j_call: TRBJ1-6; clone_size: NA; d_call: NA; cdr3_aa: CASSLAAETSPLHF; cdr3_nt: TGTGCCAGCAGCTTAGCAGCCGAAACCTCACCCCTCCACTTT
v_call: TRBV11-3; j_call: TRBJ2-3; clone_size: NA; d_call: NA; cdr3_aa: CASSLDRSQDTQYF; cdr3_nt: TGTGCCAGCAGCTTAGATCGATCCCAAGATACGCAGTATTTT
v_call: TRBV20-1; j_call: TRBJ1-2; clone_size: few; d_call: NA; cdr3_aa: CSAYATRQSRYGYTF; cdr3_nt: TGCAGTGCTTACGCTACCCGACAGAGCCGCTATGGCTACACCTTC
v_call: TRBV18; j_call: TRBJ2-7; clone_size: NA; d_call: NA; cdr3_aa: CASSPMGGYEQYF; cdr3_nt: TGTGCCAGCTCACCGATGGGGGGCTACGAGCAGTACTTC
v_call: TRBV6-1; j_call: TRBJ1-3; clone_size: NA; d_call: NA; cdr3_aa: CASSEATGVGGNTIYF; cdr3_nt: TGTGCCAGCAGTGAAGCGACCGGAGTAGGCGGAAACACCATATATTTT
v_call: TRBV20-1; j_call: TRBJ1-5; clone_size: NA; d_call: NA; cdr3_aa: CSAKGDTSNQPQHF; cdr3_nt: TGCAGTGCTAAGGGGGACACTAGCAATCAGCCCCAGCATTTT
v_call: TRBV7-9; j_call: TRBJ2-5; clone_size: NA; d_call: NA; cdr3_aa: CASAQGRETQYF; cdr3_nt: TGTGCCAGCGCACAGGGTCGAGAGACCCAGTACTTC
v_call: TRBV7-3; j_call: TRBJ2-3; clone_size: NA; d_call: TRBD2; cdr3_aa: CASSPGTSADTQYF; cdr3_nt: TGTGCCAGCAGCCCGGGGACTAGCGCAGATACGCAGTATTTT
v_call: TRBV11-3; j_call: TRBJ1-2; clone_size: NA; d_call: TRBD1; cdr3_aa: CASTPGSTGGNYGYTF; cdr3_nt: TGTGCCAGCACCCCTGGGTCGACAGGGGGCAACTATGGCTACACCTTC
v_call: TRBV27; j_call: TRBJ1-1; clone_size: once; d_call: NA; cdr3_aa: CASSLLNREGTEAFF; cdr3_nt: TGTGCCAGCAGTCTCCTAAACAGGGAGGGCACTGAAGCTTTCTTT
v_call: TRBV29-1; j_call: TRBJ2-5; clone_size: NA; d_call: TRBD2; cdr3_aa: CSVVGAGGPETQYF; cdr3_nt: TGCAGCGTTGTAGGAGCGGGAGGGCCAGAGACCCAGTACTTC
v_call: TRBV14; j_call: TRBJ2-1; clone_size: NA; d_call: NA; cdr3_aa: CASSQRPGLSSYNEQFF; cdr3_nt: TGTGCCAGCAGCCAACGCCCAGGGTTAAGCTCCTACAATGAGCAGTTCTTC
v_call: TRBV20-1; j_call: TRBJ2-5; clone_size: NA; d_call: NA; cdr3_aa: CSAVRGSETQYF; cdr3_nt: TGCAGTGCTGTAAGGGGGTCAGAGACCCAGTACTTC
v_call: TRBV7-9; j_call: TRBJ1-5; clone_size: few; d_call: NA; cdr3_aa: CATGGGSNQPQHF; cdr3_nt: TGTGCCACCGGTGGAGGGAGCAATCAGCCCCAGCATTTT
v_call: TRBV6-1; j_call: TRBJ1-1; clone_size: NA; d_call: TRBD1; cdr3_aa: CASETGENTEAFF; cdr3_nt: TGTGCCAGTGAGACAGGGGAGAACACTGAAGCTTTCTTT
v_call: TRBV19; j_call: TRBJ1-5; clone_size: NA; d_call: NA; cdr3_aa: CASRYRALDQPQHF; cdr3_nt: TGTGCCAGTAGGTACAGGGCCCTCGATCAGCCCCAGCATTTT
v_call: TRBV5-4; j_call: TRBJ2-3; clone_size: NA; d_call: NA; cdr3_aa: CASTPWRTDTQYF; cdr3_nt: TGTGCCAGCACTCCCTGGCGCACAGATACGCAGTATTTT
v_call: TRBV20-1; j_call: TRBJ2-7; clone_size: NA; d_call: TRBD2; cdr3_aa: CSASLAGGYEQYF; cdr3_nt: TGCAGTGCTAGTCTAGCGGGAGGCTACGAGCAGTACTTC
v_call: TRBV7-3; j_call: TRBJ1-1; clone_size: NA; d_call: NA; cdr3_aa: CASSFRTDPGGTEAFF; cdr3_nt: TGTGCCAGCAGCTTCCGGACAGATCCAGGAGGCACTGAAGCTTTCTTT
v_call: TRBV6-1; j_call: TRBJ1-5; clone_size: NA; d_call: NA; cdr3_aa: CASTSNRANQPQHF; cdr3_nt: TGTGCCAGCACTAGCAACAGGGCCAATCAGCCCCAGCATTTT
v_call: TRBV27; j_call: TRBJ2-2; clone_size: NA; d_call: TRBD2; cdr3_aa: CATGLAGTGELFF; cdr3_nt: TGTGCCACCGGACTAGCGGGTACCGGGGAGCTGTTTTTT
v_call: TRBV4-2; j_call: TRBJ1-2; clone_size: NA; d_call: NA; cdr3_aa: CASSQSKDSQANYGYTF; cdr3_nt: TGTGCCAGCAGCCAATCTAAAGACAGTCAAGCTAACTATGGCTACACCTTC
v_call: TRBV18; j_call: TRBJ1-4; clone_size: NA; d_call: NA; cdr3_aa: CASSPTPGVANEKLFF; cdr3_nt: TGTGCCAGCTCACCGACCCCAGGGGTGGCTAATGAAAAACTGTTTTTT
v_call: TRBV27; j_call: TRBJ2-5; clone_size: NA; d_call: TRBD2; cdr3_aa: CASSRTGGQETQYF; cdr3_nt: TGTGCCAGCAGTCGGACGGGAGGGCAAGAGACCCAGTACTTC
v_call: TRBV6-5; j_call: TRBJ1-5; clone_size: few; d_call: NA; cdr3_aa: CASSYQGYSNQPQHF; cdr3_nt: TGTGCCAGCAGTTATCAGGGGTATAGCAATCAGCCCCAGCATTTT
v_call: TRBV7-2; j_call: TRBJ1-2; clone_size: NA; d_call: NA; cdr3_aa: CASSFWGEGYTF; cdr3_nt: TGTGCCAGCAGCTTCTGGGGTGAGGGCTACACCTTC
v_call: TRBV6-5; j_call: TRBJ1-2; clone_size: NA; d_call: NA; cdr3_aa: CASSYSNGPYGYTF; cdr3_nt: TGTGCCAGCAGTTACTCAAATGGGCCTTATGGCTACACCTTC
v_call: TRBV11-2; j_call: TRBJ2-5; clone_size: NA; d_call: NA; cdr3_aa: CASSLAGHQETQYF; cdr3_nt: TGTGCCAGCAGCTTAGCGGGACATCAAGAGACCCAGTACTTC
v_call: TRBV6-5; j_call: TRBJ2-7; clone_size: NA; d_call: NA; cdr3_aa: CASSYRDTYEQYF; cdr3_nt: TGTGCCAGCAGTTACCGGGATACCTACGAGCAGTACTTC
v_call: TRBV11-2; j_call: TRBJ2-2; clone_size: NA; d_call: TRBD1; cdr3_aa: CASSSLTGYGELFF; cdr3_nt: TGTGCCAGCAGCTCCCTGACAGGGTACGGGGAGCTGTTTTTT